Below, 18 T cell receptor beta chains from the same sample are listed, as sequenced in a study of beta chain features in type 1 diabetes. Regarding the study as a whole: People with Type 1 diabetes carried modestly yet significantly shorter TCRB CDR3s in all four CD4+ subsets.

For these TCRs, the target antigens are not known. Investigators reverse transcribed all isolated RNA, so they sequenced expressed TCRB transcripts. The repertoire was sequenced with immunoSEQ multiplex PCR; TCRdb's copy has only in-frame clones and lacks some. In the table there are nearly 700,000 clones, under 15% of which are singletons. The sample taken for sequencing was naive CD4+ T cells from blood. The receptors here all came from a man aged 18-30 years with type 1 diabetes.

The chain is built from TRBV6-5 and TRBJ2-7; 7 bases fit TRBD1. This CDR3 is built from 13 residues. Germline V CDR1 and CDR2: MNHEY, SVGAGI. Trimming removed 6 bases from V and 1 base from J; junction bases left unmatched: 3. The CDR3 coding sequence is TGTGCCAGCAGGAACAGGGGATCCTACGAGCAGTACTTC. It is translated as CASRNRGSYEQYF.

The chain joins TRBV6-1 to TRBJ1-2; perhaps TRBD1 as D (6 bases). From germline, CDR1 is MNHNS and CDR2 SASEGT. V gave up 2 bases and J gave up 5 bases, with 9 bases separating them. The CDR3 has 13 amino acids. The CDR3 region has the DNA TGTGCCAGCAGTGAAAAGGGACAATATGGCTACACCTTC. It yields the protein CASSEKGQYGYTF.

This clone came up a few times. V usage is TRBV6-5 and J usage is TRBJ1-4; D gene unclear. Deletions cut 6 bases from V and 8 bases from J, with 10 bases between. Germline V gives CDR1 MNHEY, CDR2 SVGAGI. The length of the CDR3 is 12 residues. The CDR3 is CASSVIYEKLFF. In nucleotides, the CDR3 is TGTGCCAGCAGCGTAATTTACGAAAAACTGTTTTTT.

This clone appeared a few times. The chain couples TRBV9 to TRBJ1-1; 7 bases map to TRBD1. Looked up from germline, CDR1 is SGDLS and CDR2 is YYNGEE. The CDR3 loop spans 15 amino acids. V lost 4 bases to trimming and J lost 4 bases; unmatched junction nucleotides: 10. Here the CDR3 reads CASSLEGRGSTEAFF. DNA for the CDR3: TGTGCCAGCAGCCTAGAGGGCAGGGGGAGCACTGAAGCTTTCTTT.

This clone has just a few counts. J is TRBJ1-6 and V is TRBV7-8; the D is unclear. The CDR3 extends over 15 amino acids. CDR1 and CDR2 (germline): SGHVS, FQNEAQ. V shed 2 bases and J shed 9 bases, with 14 bases lying between them. The CDR3 region has the DNA TGTGCCAGCAGCTTATCGCTTCGAGGAGGTTCACCCCTCCACTTT. The encoded protein is CASSLSLRGGSPLHF.

This chain links TRBV28 with TRBJ2-7; 8 bases agree with TRBD1. The CDR3 is 14 residues long. V lost 4 bases, J lost 5 bases, and 7 bases stayed unmatched. Germline V CDR1 and CDR2: MDHEN, SYDVKM. Here the CDR3 DNA reads TGTGCCAGCAGTTCCCCGGACAGGGCGGACGAGCAGTACTTC. The encoded protein is CASSSPDRADEQYF.

This clone was counted only a few times. The chain links TRBV6-6 to TRBJ2-1; TRBD2 matches 9 bases. Germline assignment: CDR1 MNHNY and CDR2 SVGAGI (reference sequence). This CDR3 comprises 16 residues. V shed 5 bases, J shed 7 bases, and the junction held 12 bases outside the gene matches. The CDR3 DNA is TGTGCCAGCAGTCCCCCTATCCTAGCGGGGCTTAATGAGCAGTTCTTC. Residues: CASSPPILAGLNEQFF.

This clone has more than one count but fewer than ten. The rearrangement links TRBV4-1 to TRBJ2-7, with D perhaps TRBD1 (6 bases). The CDR3 extends over 15 amino acids. Germline V CDR1 and CDR2: MGHRA, YSYEKL. V was shortened by 2 bases and J by 8 bases, with 19 bases between the two germline ends. The CDR3: CASSQPGTKVRQQYF. The CDR3 DNA reads TGCGCCAGCAGCCAACCCGGGACAAAAGTACGACAGCAGTACTTC.

CDR3 sequence: CASSRHSDPTVEKLFF. In DNA form, the CDR3 reads TGCGCCAGCAGCCGCCACTCAGATCCAACTGTGGAAAAACTGTTTTTT. This chain joins TRBV4-1 and TRBJ1-4; the D is unclear. Germline CDR1 and CDR2: MGHRA and YSYEKL. V was trimmed by 4 bases and J by 8 bases, leaving 20 bases between them. This CDR3 has 16 amino acids.

This rearrangement joins TRBV7-9 to TRBJ2-3, with D perhaps matching TRBD2 (6 bases). The CDR3 has 17 amino acids. With 1 base removed from V and 3 bases from J, the gap between germline ends came to 17 bases. Germline V gene lookup returns CDR1 SEHNR and CDR2 FQNEAQ (reference sequence). CDR3 loop: CASSLEGRGYGTDTQYF. The CDR3 DNA is TGTGCCAGCAGCTTAGAAGGGCGGGGATACGGGACAGATACGCAGTATTTT.

The chain couples TRBV19 to TRBJ2-1; D may be TRBD1 or TRBD2 (6 bases each). The CDR3 totals 16 residues. Germline CDR1 is LNHDA and CDR2 is SQIVND (reference sequence). As DNA, the CDR3 is TGTGCTACAGTCAACAGGGTAAGGGACTCGTACAATGAGCAGTTCTTC. Encoded protein: CATVNRVRDSYNEQFF.

This clone was picked up a small number of times. The DNA for the CDR3 is TGTGCCAGCAGCACCGCTAGTGGTAGCGGGGGACGTGAGCAGTTCTTC. This encodes CASSTASGSGGREQFF. The V and J genes are TRBV7-8 and TRBJ2-1; TRBD2 matches 9 bases. V shed 5 bases and J 9 bases; nucleotides not matched to a gene: 14. The CDR3 has 16 amino acids. Germline V lookup: CDR1 SGHVS, CDR2 FQNEAQ.

The chain joins TRBV5-1 to TRBJ2-5; D perhaps matches TRBD2 (6 bases). Germline CDR1 and CDR2: SGHRS and YFSETQ. Trimming cost V 7 bases and J 2 bases, with 15 bases left between them. The CDR3 is made up of 14 amino acids. The CDR3 region has the DNA TGCGCCAGCTCCGCGGGGCGGGGACAAGAGACCCAGTACTTC. Translation gives CASSAGRGQETQYF.

The J gene is TRBJ2-4, the V gene TRBV28; D is unresolved. This CDR3 region has 14 residues. Trimming shortened V by 1 base and J by 0 bases, and 4 bases separated the two germline ends. Germline CDR1 is MDHEN and CDR2 is SYDVKM. This chain's CDR3 is CASSLFQAKNIQYF. CDR3 coding DNA: TGTGCCAGCAGTTTATTCCAAGCCAAAAACATTCAGTACTTC. The full variable domain, with the rest looked up from reference TRBV28 and TRBJ2-4, is DVKVTQSSRYLVKRTGEKVFLECVQDMDHENMFWYRQDPGLGLRLIYFSYDVKMKEKGDIPEGYSVSREKKERFSLILESASTNQTSMYLCASSLFQAKNIQYFGAGTRLSVL.

V usage is TRBV9 and J usage is TRBJ2-7; D unresolved. CDR3 length: 14 residues. Trimming removed 0 bases from V and 2 bases from J, with 9 bases in between. Germline V lookup: CDR1 SGDLS, CDR2 YYNGEE. CDR3 in DNA: TGTGCCAGCAGCGTAGAGCTTCCTCCCTACGAGCAGTACTTC. Protein: CASSVELPPYEQYF. Filled out from reference TRBV9 and TRBJ2-7, the complete variable domain reads DSGVTQTPKHLITATGQRVTLRCSPRSGDLSVYWYQQSLDQGLQFLIQYYNGEERAKGNILERFSAQQFPDLHSELNLSSLELGDSALYFCASSVELPPYEQYFGPGTRLTVT.

In this sample, this clone turned up a few times. J is TRBJ2-3 and V is TRBV10-3; 10 bases are shared with TRBD1. Germline trimming cut 8 bases from V and 0 bases from J; bases unmatched to any gene: 2. Germline V gene lookup returns CDR1 ENHRY and CDR2 SYGVKD. The CDR3 is 14 residues long. This CDR3 is CAIGTGESTDTQYF. CDR3 coding DNA: TGTGCCATCGGGACAGGGGAGAGCACAGATACGCAGTATTTT.

This chain uses TRBV19 with TRBJ2-1, with D possibly matching TRBD1 (6 bases). Per the germline V gene, CDR1 is LNHDA and CDR2 is SQIVND (reference sequence). The CDR3 has 14 residues. V was cut by 5 bases and J by 4 bases, with 12 bases left in between. The CDR3, as DNA: TGTGCCAGTAGTTCTAGGACAGATTACAATGAGCAGTTCTTC. It encodes CASSSRTDYNEQFF. Based on the CDR3 plus reference TRBV19 and TRBJ2-1, the full variable domain is DGGITQSPKYLFRKEGQNVTLSCEQNLNHDAMYWYRQDPGQGLRLIYYSQIVNDFQKGDIAEGYSVSREKKESFPLTVTSAQKNPTAFYLCASSSRTDYNEQFFGPGTRLTVL.

This clone was detected a few times. The same CDR3 also results from other DNA sequences found in this sample. The chain joins TRBV29-1 to TRBJ2-5; a weak D match, TRBD2 (7 bases). The CDR3 contains 12 residues. Germline assignment: CDR1 SQVTM and CDR2 ANQGSEA. Trimming stripped 3 bases from V and 5 bases from J, with 10 bases between. CDR3 loop: CSVDRGGETQYF. CDR3 DNA sequence: TGCAGCGTTGACAGGGGAGGGGAGACCCAGTACTTC.